A selection of T cell receptor beta chains follows, all from one sample in a study of shared clonotypes between healthy human individuals. TCRdb's table, derived via immunoSEQ multiplex PCR, lists solely in-frame clones and lacks some. The data show some 2,500,000 clones, 85% to 95% seen once. The sample consisted of naive CD4+ T cells from PBMCs. These receptors were taken from a man aged 18 to 29 in good health. Some clones in this sample may be carry-over from other donors' samples. CDR3s include the opening cysteine and the closing phenylalanine or tryptophan. The order of the fields is V gene, CDR3 protein.

v_call: TRBV15
cdr3_aa: CATSRDLLQGSQPQHF

v_call: TRBV6-1
cdr3_aa: CASSGSFSGFYNSPLHF

v_call: TRBV18
cdr3_aa: CASSPETGSSQPQHF

v_call: TRBV2
cdr3_aa: CASREDRGVGPQHF

v_call: TRBV19
cdr3_aa: CASSMSGGLTDTQYF

v_call: TRBV5-1
cdr3_aa: CASSFKPTSDSPLHF

v_call: TRBV19
cdr3_aa: CARTWGGVTCSGANVLTF

v_call: TRBV10-3
cdr3_aa: CAISESQGSEKLFF

v_call: TRBV28
cdr3_aa: CASSWDRRIDTQYF

v_call: TRBV5-4
cdr3_aa: CASSLQATSSGELFF

v_call: TRBV6-1
cdr3_aa: CASSATRGTYEQYF

v_call: TRBV18
cdr3_aa: CASSPPSGSTDTQYF

v_call: TRBV2
cdr3_aa: CASSVFGQGYGLGTEAFF

v_call: TRBV27
cdr3_aa: CASSPRPWTGTGGSEAFF

v_call: TRBV2
cdr3_aa: CASRLYEQYF

v_call: TRBV27
cdr3_aa: CASSSNSRGPTYEQYF

v_call: TRBV6-1
cdr3_aa: CASSLTGRAGYGYTF

v_call: TRBV5-4
cdr3_aa: CASSFSLFPNPYEQYF

v_call: TRBV19
cdr3_aa: CASSMGTGLYNEQFF

v_call: TRBV5-4
cdr3_aa: CASTSRGGQETQYF

v_call: TRBV4-3
cdr3_aa: CASSQGPTGGRTDTQYF

v_call: TRBV28
cdr3_aa: CASSLFDRNYEQYF

v_call: TRBV30
cdr3_aa: CACNGLAGVYNEQFF

v_call: TRBV19
cdr3_aa: CATTAASTDTQYF

v_call: TRBV5-1
cdr3_aa: CASRFQGFDEKLFF

v_call: TRBV7-2
cdr3_aa: CASSLVPGRDNEQFF

v_call: TRBV18
cdr3_aa: CASSSQGPTNEKLFF

v_call: TRBV19
cdr3_aa: CASSRDGIFGQPQHF

v_call: TRBV27
cdr3_aa: CASSPPRGQGNEKLFF

v_call: TRBV9
cdr3_aa: CASSVGLAAADGGEQFF

v_call: TRBV4-2
cdr3_aa: CASSQEGMGNTEAFF

v_call: TRBV7-9
cdr3_aa: CASSPQGETQYF

v_call: TRBV7-9
cdr3_aa: CASSLRQGPYEQYF

v_call: TRBV27
cdr3_aa: CASSPRGTYGYTF